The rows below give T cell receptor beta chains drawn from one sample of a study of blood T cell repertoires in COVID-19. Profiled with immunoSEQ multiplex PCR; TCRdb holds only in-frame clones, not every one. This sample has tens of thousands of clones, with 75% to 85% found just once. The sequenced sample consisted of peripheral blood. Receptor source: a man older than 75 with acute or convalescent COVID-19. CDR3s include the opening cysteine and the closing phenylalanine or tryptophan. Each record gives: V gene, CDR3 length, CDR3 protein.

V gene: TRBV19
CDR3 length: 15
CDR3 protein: CATLPSRRGSYEQYF

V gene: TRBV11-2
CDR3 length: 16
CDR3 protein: CASSLLTGVSRTEAFF

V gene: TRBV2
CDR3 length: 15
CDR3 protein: CASSEPLGDNSPLHF

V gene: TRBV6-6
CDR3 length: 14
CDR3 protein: CASSQTGGANEQFF

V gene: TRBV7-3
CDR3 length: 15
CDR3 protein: CASSLGPHLNTEAFF

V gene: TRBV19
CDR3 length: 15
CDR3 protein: CASTRGNSGANVLTF

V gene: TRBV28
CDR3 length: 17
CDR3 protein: CASSRPGQADSNYGYTF

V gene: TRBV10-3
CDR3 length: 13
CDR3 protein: CAISPRGDYGYTF

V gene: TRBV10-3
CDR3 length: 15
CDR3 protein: CAISESSPNTGELFF

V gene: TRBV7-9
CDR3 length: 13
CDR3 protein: CASSYSPGGEAFF

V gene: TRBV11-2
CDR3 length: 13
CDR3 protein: CASSATRANEQFF

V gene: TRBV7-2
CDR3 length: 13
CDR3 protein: CASSIQGESPLHF

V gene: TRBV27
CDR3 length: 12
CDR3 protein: CASSWESGTQYF

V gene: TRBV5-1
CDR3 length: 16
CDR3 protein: CASRSGTSGYTDTQYF

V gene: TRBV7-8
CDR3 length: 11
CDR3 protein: CATEIQETQYF

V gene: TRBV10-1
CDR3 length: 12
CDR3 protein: CASSPGGSEQFF

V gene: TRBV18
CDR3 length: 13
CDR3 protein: CASSQQGSYGYTF

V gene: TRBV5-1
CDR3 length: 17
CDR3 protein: CASSKKREQGSNTEAFF

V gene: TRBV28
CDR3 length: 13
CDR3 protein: CATLDSSFTGYTF

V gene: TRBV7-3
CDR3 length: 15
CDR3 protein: CASSLNRGAYNEQFF

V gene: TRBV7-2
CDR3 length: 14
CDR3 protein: CASSLRQGNSPLHF

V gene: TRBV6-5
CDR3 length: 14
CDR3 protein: CASSIRDSAYEQYF

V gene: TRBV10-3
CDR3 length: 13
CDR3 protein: CAIATSESNEQFF

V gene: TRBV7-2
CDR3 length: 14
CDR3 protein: CASSLSTGPGALHF

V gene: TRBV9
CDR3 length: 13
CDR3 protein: CASSVRGSETQYF

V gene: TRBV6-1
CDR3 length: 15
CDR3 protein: CASSEGGQDYYGYTF

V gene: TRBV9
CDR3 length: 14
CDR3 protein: CASSPAISTDTQYF

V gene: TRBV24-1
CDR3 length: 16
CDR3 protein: CATSGTAGISYNEQFF

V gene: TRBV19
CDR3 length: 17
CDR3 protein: CASSIAGQGLGNQPQHF

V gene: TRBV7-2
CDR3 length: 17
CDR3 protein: CASSLAASGGGTDTQYF

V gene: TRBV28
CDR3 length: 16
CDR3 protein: CASSSALGGVGNTIYF

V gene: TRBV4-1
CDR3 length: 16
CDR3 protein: CASSQVPGQASYGYTF

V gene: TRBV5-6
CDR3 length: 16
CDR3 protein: CASSRRSGQEYNEQFF

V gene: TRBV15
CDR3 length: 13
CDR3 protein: CATSRQGSSGYTF